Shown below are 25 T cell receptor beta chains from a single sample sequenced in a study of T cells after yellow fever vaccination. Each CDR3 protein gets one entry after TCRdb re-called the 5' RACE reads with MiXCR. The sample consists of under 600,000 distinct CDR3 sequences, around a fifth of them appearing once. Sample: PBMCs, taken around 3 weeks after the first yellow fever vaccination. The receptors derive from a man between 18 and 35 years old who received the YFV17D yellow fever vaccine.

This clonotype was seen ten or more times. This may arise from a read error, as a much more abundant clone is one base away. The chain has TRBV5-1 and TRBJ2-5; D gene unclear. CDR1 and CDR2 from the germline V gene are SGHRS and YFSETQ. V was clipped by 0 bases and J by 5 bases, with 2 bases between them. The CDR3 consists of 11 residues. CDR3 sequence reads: CASSLDETQYF. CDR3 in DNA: TGCGCCAGCAGCTTGGACGAGACCCAGTACTTC.

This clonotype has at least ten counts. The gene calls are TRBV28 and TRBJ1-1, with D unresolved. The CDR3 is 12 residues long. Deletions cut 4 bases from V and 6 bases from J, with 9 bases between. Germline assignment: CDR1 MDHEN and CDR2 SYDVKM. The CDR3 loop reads CASSSATPEAFF. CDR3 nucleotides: TGTGCCAGCAGTTCCGCCACCCCTGAAGCTTTCTTT.

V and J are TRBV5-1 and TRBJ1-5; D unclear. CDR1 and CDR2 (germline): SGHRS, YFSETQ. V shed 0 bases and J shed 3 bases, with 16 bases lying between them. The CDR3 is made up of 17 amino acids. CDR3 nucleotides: TGCGCCAGCAGCTTGGAAACGGCCGCCGCTTACAATCAGCCCCAGCATTTT. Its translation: CASSLETAAAYNQPQHF.

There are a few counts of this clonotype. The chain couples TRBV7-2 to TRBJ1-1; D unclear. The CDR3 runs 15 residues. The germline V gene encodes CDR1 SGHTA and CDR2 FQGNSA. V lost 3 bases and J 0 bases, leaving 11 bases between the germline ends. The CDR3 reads CASSLFGIMNTEAFF. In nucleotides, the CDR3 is TGTGCCAGCAGCTTGTTCGGAATCATGAACACTGAAGCTTTCTTT.

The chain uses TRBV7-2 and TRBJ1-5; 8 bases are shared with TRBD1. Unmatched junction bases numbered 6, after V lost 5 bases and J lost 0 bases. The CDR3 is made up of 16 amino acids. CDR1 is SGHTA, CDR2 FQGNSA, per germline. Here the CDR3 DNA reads TGTGCCAGCAGCCTGACAGGGGCTTTTAGCAATCAGCCCCAGCATTTT. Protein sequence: CASSLTGAFSNQPQHF.

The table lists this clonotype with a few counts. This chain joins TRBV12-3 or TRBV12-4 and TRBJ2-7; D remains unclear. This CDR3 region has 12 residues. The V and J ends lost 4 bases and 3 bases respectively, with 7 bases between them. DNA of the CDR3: TGTGCCAGCAGTTCAGGTCTCTACGAGCAGTACTTC. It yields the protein CASSSGLYEQYF.

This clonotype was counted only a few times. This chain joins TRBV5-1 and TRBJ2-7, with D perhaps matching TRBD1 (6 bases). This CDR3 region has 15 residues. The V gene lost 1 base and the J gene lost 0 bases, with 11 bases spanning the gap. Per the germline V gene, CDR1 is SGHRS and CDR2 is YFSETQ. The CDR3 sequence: CASSLSGTLSYEQYF. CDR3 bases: TGCGCCAGCAGCTTGAGTGGGACACTCTCCTACGAGCAGTACTTC.

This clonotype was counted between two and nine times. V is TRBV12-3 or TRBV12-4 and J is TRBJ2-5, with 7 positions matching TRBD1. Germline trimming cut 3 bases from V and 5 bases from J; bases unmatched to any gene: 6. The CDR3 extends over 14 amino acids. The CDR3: CASSFRDRAETQYF. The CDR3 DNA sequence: TGTGCCAGCAGTTTCCGTGACAGGGCTGAGACCCAGTACTTC.

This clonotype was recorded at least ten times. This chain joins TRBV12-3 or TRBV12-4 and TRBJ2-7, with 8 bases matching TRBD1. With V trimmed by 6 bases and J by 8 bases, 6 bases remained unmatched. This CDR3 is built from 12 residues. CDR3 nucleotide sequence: TGTGCCAGCAGACAGGGGGACAAGAAGCAGTACTTC. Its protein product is CASRQGDKKQYF.

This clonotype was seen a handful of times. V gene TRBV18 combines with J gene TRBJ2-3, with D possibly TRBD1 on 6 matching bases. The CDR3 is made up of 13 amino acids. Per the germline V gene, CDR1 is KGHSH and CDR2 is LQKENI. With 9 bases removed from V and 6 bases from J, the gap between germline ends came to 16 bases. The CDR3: CASWYQGKDTQYF. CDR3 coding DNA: TGTGCCAGTTGGTACCAGGGGAAGGATACGCAGTATTTT.

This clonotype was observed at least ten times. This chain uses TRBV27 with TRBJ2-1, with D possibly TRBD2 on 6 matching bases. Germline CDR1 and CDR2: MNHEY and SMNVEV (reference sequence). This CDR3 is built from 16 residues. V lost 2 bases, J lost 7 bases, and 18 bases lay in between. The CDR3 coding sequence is TGTGCCAGCAGTTTAGCCGGGGGAGGCCGGTTGAATGAGCAGTTCTTC. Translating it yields CASSLAGGGRLNEQFF.

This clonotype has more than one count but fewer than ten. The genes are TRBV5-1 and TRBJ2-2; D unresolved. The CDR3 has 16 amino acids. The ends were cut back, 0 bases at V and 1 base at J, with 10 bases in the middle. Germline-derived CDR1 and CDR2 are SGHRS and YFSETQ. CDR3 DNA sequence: TGCGCCAGCAGCTTGGGTGCCCAGTTGAACACCGGGGAGCTGTTTTTT. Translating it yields CASSLGAQLNTGELFF. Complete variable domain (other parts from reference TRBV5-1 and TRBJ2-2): KAGVTQTPRYLIKTRGQQVTLSCSPISGHRSVSWYQQTPGQGLQFLFEYFSETQRNKGNFPGRFSGRQFSNSRSEMNVSTLELGDSALYLCASSLGAQLNTGELFFGEGSRLTVL.

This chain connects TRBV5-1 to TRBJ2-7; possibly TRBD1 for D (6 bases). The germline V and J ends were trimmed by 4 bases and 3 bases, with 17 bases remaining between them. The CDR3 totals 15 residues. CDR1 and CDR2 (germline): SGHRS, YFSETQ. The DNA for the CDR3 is TGCGCCAGCAGCCTGCTAGACAGGCGAGACTACGAGCAGTACTTC. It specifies CASSLLDRRDYEQYF.

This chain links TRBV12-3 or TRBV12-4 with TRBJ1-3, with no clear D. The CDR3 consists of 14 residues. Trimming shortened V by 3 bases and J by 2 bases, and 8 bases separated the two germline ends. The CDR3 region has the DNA TGTGCCAGCAGTTTCGTAGATCCTGGAAACACCATATATTTT. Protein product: CASSFVDPGNTIYF.

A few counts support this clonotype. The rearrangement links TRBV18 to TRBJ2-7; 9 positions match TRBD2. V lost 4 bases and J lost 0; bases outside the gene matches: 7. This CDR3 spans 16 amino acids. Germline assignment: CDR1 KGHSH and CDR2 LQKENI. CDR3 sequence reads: CASSLLAGRSSYEQYF. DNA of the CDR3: TGTGCCAGCTCACTACTAGCGGGTAGGAGCTCCTACGAGCAGTACTTC.

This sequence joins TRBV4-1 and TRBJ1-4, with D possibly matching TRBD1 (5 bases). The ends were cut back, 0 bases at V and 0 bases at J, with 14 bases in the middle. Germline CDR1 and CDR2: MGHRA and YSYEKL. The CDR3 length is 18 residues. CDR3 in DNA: TGCGCCAGCAGCCAAGATCGGGGCACCGATGCAACTAATGAAAAACTGTTTTTT. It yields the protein CASSQDRGTDATNEKLFF.

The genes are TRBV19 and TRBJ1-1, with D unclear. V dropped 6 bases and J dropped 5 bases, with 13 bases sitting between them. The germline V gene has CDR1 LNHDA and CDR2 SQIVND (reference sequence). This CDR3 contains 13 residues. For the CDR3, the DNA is TGTGCCAGTAGACGCAGTCACGAAACTGAAGCTTTCTTT. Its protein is CASRRSHETEAFF.

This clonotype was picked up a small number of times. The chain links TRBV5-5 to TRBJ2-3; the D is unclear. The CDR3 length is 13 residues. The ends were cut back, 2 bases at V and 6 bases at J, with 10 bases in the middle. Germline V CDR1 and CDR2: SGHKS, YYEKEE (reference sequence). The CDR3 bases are TGTGCCAGCAGCTTAGGCCCGAACGATACGCAGTATTTT. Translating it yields CASSLGPNDTQYF.

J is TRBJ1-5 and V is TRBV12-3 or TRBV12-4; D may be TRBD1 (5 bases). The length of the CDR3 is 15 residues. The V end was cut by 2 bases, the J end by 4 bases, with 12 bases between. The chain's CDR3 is CASSLSQGINQPQHF. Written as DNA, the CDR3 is TGTGCCAGCAGTTTATCGCAGGGAATTAATCAGCCCCAGCATTTT.

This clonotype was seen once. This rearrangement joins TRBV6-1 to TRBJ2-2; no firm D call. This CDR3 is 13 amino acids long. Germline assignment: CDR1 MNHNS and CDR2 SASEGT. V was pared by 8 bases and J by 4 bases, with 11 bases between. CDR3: CASLRSSTGELFF. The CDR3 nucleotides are TGTGCCAGCCTCAGGTCGAGCACCGGGGAGCTGTTTTTT.

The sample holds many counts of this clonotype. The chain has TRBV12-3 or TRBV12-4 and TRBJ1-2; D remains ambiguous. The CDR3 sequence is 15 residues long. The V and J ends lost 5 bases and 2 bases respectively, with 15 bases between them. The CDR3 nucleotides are TGTGCCAGCAGTCCCCAAGTGCTAGGGAACTATGGCTACACCTTC. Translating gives CASSPQVLGNYGYTF.

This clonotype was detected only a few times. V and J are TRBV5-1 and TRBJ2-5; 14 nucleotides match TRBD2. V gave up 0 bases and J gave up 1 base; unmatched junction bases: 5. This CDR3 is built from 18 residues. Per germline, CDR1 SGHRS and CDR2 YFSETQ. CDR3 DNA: TGCGCCAGCAGCTTGGCCGGGGGACTAGCGGGGGCCCAAGAGACCCAGTACTTC. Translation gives CASSLAGGLAGAQETQYF.

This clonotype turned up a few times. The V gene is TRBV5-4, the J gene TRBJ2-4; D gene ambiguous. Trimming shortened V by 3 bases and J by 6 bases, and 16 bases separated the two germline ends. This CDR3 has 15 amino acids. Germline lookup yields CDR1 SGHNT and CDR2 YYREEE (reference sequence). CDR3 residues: CASSSRLSQLNIQYF. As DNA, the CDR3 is TGTGCCAGCAGCTCCAGGTTGAGTCAACTAAACATTCAGTACTTC.

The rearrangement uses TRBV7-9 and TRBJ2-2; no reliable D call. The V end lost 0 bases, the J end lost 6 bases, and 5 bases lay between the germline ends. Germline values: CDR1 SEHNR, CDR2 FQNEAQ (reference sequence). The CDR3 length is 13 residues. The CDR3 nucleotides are TGTGCCAGCAGCTTAGCCCTTGCCGGGGAGCTGTTTTTT. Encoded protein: CASSLALAGELFF.

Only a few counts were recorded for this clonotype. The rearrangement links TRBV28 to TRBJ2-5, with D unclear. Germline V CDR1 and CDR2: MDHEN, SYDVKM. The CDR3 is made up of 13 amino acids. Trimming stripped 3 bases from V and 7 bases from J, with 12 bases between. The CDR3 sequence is CASSFRNSGTQYF. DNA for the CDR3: TGTGCCAGCAGTTTCCGAAATTCGGGGACCCAGTACTTC.